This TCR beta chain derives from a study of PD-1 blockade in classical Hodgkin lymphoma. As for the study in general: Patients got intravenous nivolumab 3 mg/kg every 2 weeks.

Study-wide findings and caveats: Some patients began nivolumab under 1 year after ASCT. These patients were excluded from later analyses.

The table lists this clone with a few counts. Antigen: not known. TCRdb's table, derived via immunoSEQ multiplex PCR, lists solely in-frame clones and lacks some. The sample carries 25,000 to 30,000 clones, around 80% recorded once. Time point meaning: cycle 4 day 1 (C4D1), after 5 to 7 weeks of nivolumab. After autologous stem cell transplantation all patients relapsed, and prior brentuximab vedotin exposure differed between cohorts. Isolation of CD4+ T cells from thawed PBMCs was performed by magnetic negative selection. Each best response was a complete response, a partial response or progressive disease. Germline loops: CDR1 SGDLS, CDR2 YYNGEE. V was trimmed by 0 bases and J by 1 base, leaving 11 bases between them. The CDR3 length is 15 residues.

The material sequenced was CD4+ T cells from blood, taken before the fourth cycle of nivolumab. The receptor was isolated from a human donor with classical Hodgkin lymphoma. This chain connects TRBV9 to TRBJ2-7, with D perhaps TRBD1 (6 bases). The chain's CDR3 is CASSVGRGSSYEQYF. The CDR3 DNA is TGTGCCAGCAGCGTAGGCAGGGGTTCTTCCTACGAGCAGTACTTC.